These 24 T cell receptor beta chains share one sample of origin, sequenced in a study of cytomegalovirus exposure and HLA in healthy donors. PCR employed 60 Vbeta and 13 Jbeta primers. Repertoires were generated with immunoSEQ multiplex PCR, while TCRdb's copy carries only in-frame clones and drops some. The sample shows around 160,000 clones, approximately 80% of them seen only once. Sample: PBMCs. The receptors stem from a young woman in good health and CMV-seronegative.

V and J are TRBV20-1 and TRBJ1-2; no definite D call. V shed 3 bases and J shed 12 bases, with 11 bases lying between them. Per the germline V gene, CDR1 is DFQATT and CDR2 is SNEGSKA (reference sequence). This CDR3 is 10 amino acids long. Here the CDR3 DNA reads TGCAGTGCTAGGGCACAGTTTCACACCTTC. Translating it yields CSARAQFHTF.

CDR3 residues: CASREDTYEKLFF. CDR3 in DNA: TGTGCCAGCAGAGAGGACACTTATGAAAAACTGTTTTTT. The chain is built from TRBV6-1 and TRBJ1-4, with D possibly TRBD1 on 5 matching bases. CDR3 length: 13 amino acids. The germline CDR1 and CDR2 sequences are MNHNS and SASEGT. V lost 6 bases and J 6 bases, leaving 11 bases between the germline ends.

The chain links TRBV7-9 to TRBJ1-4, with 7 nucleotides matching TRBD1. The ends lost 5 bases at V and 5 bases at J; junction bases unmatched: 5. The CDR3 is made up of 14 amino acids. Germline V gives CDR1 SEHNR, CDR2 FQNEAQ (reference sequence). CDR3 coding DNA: TGTGCCAGCAGCACTGGACAGGTGAATGAAAAACTGTTTTTT. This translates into CASSTGQVNEKLFF.

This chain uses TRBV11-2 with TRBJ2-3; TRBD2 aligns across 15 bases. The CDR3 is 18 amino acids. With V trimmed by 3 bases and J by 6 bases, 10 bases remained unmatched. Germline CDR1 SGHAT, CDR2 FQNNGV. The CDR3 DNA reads TGTGCCAGCAGCTTGGGACTAGCGGGGGGACGTTTTGCGGATACGCAGTATTTT. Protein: CASSLGLAGGRFADTQYF.

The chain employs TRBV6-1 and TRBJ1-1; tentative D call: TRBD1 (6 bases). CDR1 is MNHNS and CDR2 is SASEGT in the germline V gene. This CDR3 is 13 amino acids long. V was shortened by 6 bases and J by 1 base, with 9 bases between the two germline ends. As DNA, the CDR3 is TGTGCCAGCAGGGTGGGGGCGAACACTGAAGCTTTCTTT. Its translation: CASRVGANTEAFF.

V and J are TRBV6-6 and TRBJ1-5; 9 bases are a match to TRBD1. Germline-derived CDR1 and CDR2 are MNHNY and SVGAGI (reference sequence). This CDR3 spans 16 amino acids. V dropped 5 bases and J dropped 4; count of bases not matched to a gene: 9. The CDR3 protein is CASSAGTGTLNQPQHF. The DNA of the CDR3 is TGTGCCAGCAGTGCCGGGACAGGGACCCTTAATCAGCCCCAGCATTTT.

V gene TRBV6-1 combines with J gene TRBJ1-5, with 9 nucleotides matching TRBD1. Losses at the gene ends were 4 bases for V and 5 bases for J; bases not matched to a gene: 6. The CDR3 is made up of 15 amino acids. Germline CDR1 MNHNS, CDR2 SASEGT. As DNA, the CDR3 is TGTGCCAGCAGTGCCCCCGGGACAGGGTATCAGCCCCAGCATTTT. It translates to CASSAPGTGYQPQHF.

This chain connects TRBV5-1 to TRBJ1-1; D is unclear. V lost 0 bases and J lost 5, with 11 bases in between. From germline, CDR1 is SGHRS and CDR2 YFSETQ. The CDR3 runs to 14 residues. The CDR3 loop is CASSLEGVGTEAFF. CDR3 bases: TGCGCCAGCAGCTTGGAGGGAGTCGGGACTGAAGCTTTCTTT.

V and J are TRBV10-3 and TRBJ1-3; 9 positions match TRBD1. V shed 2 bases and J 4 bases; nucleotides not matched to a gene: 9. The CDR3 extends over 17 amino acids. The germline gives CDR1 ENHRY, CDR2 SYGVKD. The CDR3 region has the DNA TGTGCCATCAGTGAGCTTAAACAGGGGGCTATCGGAAACACCATATATTTT. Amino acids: CAISELKQGAIGNTIYF.

CDR3 amino acids: CAWGRQGEETQYF. CDR3 DNA: TGTGCCTGGGGAAGACAGGGAGAAGAGACCCAGTACTTC. This rearrangement joins TRBV30 to TRBJ2-5; 7 bases are shared with TRBD1. Trimming removed 5 bases from V and 3 bases from J; junction bases left unmatched: 6. The CDR3 has 13 residues. CDR1 is GTSNPN and CDR2 is SVGIG in the germline V gene (reference sequence).

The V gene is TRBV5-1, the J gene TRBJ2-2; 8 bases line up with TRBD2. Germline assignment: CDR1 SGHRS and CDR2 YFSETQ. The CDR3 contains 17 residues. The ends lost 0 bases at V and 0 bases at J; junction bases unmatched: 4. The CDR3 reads CASSLEGAGANTGELFF. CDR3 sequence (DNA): TGCGCCAGCAGCTTGGAGGGAGCGGGGGCGAACACCGGGGAGCTGTTTTTT.

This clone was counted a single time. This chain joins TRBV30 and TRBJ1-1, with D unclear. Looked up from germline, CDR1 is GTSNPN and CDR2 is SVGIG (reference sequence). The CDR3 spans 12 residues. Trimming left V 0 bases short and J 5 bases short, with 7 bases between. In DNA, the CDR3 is TGTGCCTGGAGTGTGGCAGTTACTGAAGCTTTCTTT. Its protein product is CAWSVAVTEAFF.

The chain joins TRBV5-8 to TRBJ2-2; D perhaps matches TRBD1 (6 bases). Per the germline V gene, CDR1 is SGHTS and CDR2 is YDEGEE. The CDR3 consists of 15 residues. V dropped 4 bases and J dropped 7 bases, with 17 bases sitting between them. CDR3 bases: TGTGCCAGCAGCGCCCGTTGGGGGCGCGGCGGGGAGCTGTTTTTT. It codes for CASSARWGRGGELFF.

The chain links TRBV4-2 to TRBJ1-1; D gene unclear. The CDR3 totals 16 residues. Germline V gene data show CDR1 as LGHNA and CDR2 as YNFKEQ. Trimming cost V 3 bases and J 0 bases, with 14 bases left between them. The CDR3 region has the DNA TGTGCCAGCAGCCATTACGGTCCTGATATGAACACTGAAGCTTTCTTT. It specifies CASSHYGPDMNTEAFF.

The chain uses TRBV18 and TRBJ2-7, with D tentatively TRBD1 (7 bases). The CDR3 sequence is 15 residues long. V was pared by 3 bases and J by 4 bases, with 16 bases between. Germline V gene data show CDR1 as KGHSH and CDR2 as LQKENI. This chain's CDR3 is CASSPRQGGPYEQYF. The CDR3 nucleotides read TGTGCCAGCTCACCCAGACAGGGAGGACCTTACGAGCAGTACTTC.

The CDR3 nucleotides are TGCGCCAGCAGCCCCACAACACAGGTGGGAGGCTACACCTTC. This gives the protein CASSPTTQVGGYTF. The chain combines TRBV5-1 with TRBJ1-2, with a possible D match to TRBD1 (5 bases). The V end lost 4 bases, the J end lost 8 bases, and 18 bases lay between the germline ends. Germline CDR1 is SGHRS and CDR2 is YFSETQ. CDR3 size: 14 residues.

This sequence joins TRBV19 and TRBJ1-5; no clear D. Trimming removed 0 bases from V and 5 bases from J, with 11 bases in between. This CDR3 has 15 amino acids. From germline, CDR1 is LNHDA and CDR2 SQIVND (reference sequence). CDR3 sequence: CASSIDGEVYQPQHF. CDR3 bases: TGTGCCAGTAGTATAGACGGGGAAGTGTATCAGCCCCAGCATTTT.

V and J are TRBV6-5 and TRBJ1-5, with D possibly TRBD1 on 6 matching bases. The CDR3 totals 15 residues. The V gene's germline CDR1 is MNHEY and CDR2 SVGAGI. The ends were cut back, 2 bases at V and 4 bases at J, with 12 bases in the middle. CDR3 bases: TGTGCCAGCAGTTACCAGGACAGTTCAAATCAGCCCCAGCATTTT. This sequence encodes CASSYQDSSNQPQHF.

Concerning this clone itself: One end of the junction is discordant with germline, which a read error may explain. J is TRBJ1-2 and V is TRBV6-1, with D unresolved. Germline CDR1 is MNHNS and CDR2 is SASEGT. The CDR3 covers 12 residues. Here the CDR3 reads CASSEGIAFAPF. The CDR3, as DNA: TGTGCCAGCAGTGAAGGGATAGCGTTCGCTCCCTTC.

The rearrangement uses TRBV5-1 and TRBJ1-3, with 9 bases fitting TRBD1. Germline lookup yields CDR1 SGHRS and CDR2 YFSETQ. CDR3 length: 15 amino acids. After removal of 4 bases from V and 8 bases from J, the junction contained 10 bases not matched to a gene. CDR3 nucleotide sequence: TGCGCCAGCAGCATAGGGACAGGGTGGTCAGACACCATATATTTT. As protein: CASSIGTGWSDTIYF.

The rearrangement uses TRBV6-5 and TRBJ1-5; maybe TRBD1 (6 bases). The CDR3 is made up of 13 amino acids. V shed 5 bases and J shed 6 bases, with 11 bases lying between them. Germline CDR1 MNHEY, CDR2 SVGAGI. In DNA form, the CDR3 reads TGTGCCAGCAGTCCCGGGACACGTCAGCCCCAGCATTTT. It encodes CASSPGTRQPQHF.

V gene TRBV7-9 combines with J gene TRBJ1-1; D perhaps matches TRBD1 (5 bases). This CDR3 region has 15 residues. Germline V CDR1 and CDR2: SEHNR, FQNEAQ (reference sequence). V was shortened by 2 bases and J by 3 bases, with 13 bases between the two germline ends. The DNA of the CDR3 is TGTGCCAGCAGCTTATTCGGGGGGGAGGACACTGAAGCTTTCTTT. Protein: CASSLFGGEDTEAFF.

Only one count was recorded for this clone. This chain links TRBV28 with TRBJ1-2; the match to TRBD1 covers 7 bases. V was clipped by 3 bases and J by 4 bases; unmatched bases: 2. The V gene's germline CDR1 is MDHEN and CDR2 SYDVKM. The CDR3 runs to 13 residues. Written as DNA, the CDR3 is TGTGCCAGCAGTTTGGGACAGTTCTATGGCTACACCTTC. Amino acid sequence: CASSLGQFYGYTF.

The CDR3 coding sequence is TGTGCCAGCAGCAACGGACACTCCTACGAGCAGTACTTC. Translating it yields CASSNGHSYEQYF. This sequence joins TRBV21-1 and TRBJ2-7; TRBD1, the D gene given by the table, was not confirmed from the DNA. TRBV21-1 is classified as a pseudogene. The CDR3 has 13 amino acids.